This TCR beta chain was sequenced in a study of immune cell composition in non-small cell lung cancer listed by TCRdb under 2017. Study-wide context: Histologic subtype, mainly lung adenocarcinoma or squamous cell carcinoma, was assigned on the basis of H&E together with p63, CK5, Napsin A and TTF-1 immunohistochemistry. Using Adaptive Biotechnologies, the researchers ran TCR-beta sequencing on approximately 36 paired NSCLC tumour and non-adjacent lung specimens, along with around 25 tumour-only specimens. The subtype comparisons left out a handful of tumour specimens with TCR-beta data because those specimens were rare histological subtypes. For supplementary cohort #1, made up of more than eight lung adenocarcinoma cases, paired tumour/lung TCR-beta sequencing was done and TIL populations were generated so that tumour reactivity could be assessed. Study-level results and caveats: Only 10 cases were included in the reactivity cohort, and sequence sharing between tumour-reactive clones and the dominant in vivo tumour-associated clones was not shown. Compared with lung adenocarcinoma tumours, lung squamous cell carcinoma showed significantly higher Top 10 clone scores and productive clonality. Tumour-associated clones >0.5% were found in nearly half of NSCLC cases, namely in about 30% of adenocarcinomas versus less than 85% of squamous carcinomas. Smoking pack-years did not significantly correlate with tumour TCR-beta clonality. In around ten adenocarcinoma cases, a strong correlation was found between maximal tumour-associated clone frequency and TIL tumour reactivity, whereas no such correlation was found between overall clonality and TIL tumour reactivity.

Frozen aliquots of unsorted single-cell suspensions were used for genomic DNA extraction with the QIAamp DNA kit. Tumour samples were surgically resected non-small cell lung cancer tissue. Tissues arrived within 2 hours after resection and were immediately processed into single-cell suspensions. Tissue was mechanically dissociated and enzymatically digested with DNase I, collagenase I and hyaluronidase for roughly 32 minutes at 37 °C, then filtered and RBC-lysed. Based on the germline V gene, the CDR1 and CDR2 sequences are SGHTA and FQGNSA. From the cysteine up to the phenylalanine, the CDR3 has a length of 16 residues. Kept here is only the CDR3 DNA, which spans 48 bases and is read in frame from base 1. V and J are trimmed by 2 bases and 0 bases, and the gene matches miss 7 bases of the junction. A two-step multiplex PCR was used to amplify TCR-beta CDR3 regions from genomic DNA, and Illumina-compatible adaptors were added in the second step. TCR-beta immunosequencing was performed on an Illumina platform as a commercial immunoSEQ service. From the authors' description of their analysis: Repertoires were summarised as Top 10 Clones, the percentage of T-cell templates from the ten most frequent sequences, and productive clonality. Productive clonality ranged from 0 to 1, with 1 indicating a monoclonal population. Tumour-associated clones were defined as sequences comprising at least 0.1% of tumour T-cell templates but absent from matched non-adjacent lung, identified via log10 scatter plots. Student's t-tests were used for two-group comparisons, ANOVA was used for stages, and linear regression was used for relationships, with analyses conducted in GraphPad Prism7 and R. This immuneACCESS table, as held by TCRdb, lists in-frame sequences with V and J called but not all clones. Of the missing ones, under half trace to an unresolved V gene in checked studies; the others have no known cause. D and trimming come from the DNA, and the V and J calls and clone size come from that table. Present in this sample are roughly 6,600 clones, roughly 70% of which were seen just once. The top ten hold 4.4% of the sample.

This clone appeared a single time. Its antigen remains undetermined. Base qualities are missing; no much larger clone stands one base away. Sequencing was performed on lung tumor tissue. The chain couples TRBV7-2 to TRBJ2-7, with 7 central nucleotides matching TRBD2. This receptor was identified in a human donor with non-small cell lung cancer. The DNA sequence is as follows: TGTGCCAGCAGCTTAAATAGCGGGTCTGCCTCCTACGAGCAGTACTTC. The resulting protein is CASSLNSGSASYEQYF.